A selection of T cell receptor beta chains follows, all from one sample in a study of regulatory T cells in long-lasting Graves disease. TCRdb recomputed calls from the multiplex PCR reads with MiXCR, one row per CDR3 protein. Altogether 440,000 or so distinct CDR3 sequences are present, around 14% being singletons, with the ten largest covering 16%. The sample was also linked to a second study, of T cells in Graves' hyperthyroidism and ophthalmopathy.

This material consisted of peripheral blood mononuclear cells (PBMCs), taken at new diagnosis, from a patient treated with antithyroid drugs. These receptors were obtained from a woman aged 30 to 39 with Graves disease. Each CDR3 is given with its conserved first and last residue. The D gene is left open where the match is weak. The listing skips clone size in some rows; elsewhere it reads once, few, many or a size class.

J	V	D	size	CDR3	DNA
TRBJ2-1	TRBV5-1	.	many	CASGSTGTRYNEQFF	TGCGCCAGCGGATCCACCGGGACGCGTTACAATGAGCAGTTCTTC
TRBJ2-1	TRBV6-1	.	many	CASSERTRAHEQFF	TGTGCCAGCAGTGAGAGGACACGGGCCCATGAGCAGTTCTTC
TRBJ2-2	TRBV11-2	TRBD1	many	CASSRLPGQGTDGKAGELFF	TGTGCCAGCAGCCGCTTACCGGGACAGGGTACGGACGGCAAGGCCGGGGAGCTGTTTTTT
TRBJ2-1	TRBV11-2	TRBD2	many	CASSFRTSGLDPNEQFF	TGTGCCAGCAGCTTTCGGACTAGCGGGCTTGATCCCAATGAGCAGTTCTTC
TRBJ2-1	TRBV4-1	TRBD2	few	CASSQVLREIPYNEQFF	TGCGCCAGCAGCCAAGTTTTGCGGGAGATTCCCTACAATGAGCAGTTCTTC
TRBJ2-3	TRBV29-1	.	many	CSGDPGKADTQYF	TGCAGCGGGGATCCAGGGAAGGCAGATACGCAGTATTTT
TRBJ2-3	TRBV5-1	TRBD2	few	CASSLSGIGADTQYF	TGCGCCAGCAGCCTTAGCGGGATCGGTGCAGATACGCAGTATTTT
TRBJ2-3	TRBV7-2	TRBD1	many	CASSSHPRQGAVDTQYF	TGTGCCAGCAGCTCCCACCCTCGACAGGGAGCGGTAGATACGCAGTATTTT
TRBJ2-1	TRBV29-1	TRBD2	many	CSVLTLAGYSSYNEQFF	TGCAGCGTCCTAACCCTAGCGGGTTATAGCTCCTACAATGAGCAGTTCTTC
TRBJ1-5	TRBV10-1	.	many	CASSPGNQPQHF	TGCGCCAGCAGTCCCGGGAATCAGCCCCAGCATTTT
TRBJ1-4	TRBV20-1	TRBD1	many	CSASGGVGTGREKLFF	TGCAGTGCTAGTGGTGGCGTTGGGACAGGCAGAGAAAAACTGTTTTTT
TRBJ2-5	TRBV12-3/TRBV12-4	.	many	CASTPRLSGETQYF	TGTGCCAGCACCCCGCGCCTCTCGGGAGAGACCCAGTACTTC
TRBJ2-1	TRBV11-2	.	many	CASSFSGNEQFF	TGTGCCAGCAGCTTTTCGGGCAATGAGCAGTTCTTC
TRBJ2-3	TRBV6-1	.	many	CASSEGARGSTDTQYF	TGTGCCAGCAGTGAAGGGGCCCGGGGTAGCACAGATACGCAGTATTTT
TRBJ2-7	TRBV7-9	.	few	CASSPTSAEQYF	TGTGCCAGCAGCCCTACTAGTGCCGAGCAGTACTTC
TRBJ2-3	TRBV7-2	TRBD2	.	CASSARGSGRDTQYF	TGTGCCAGCAGCGCTCGGGGTAGCGGGAGGGATACGCAGTATTTT
TRBJ2-1	TRBV6-2/TRBV6-3	TRBD2	many	CASRYRAAGGGDEQFF	TGTGCCAGCAGATACCGAGCAGCGGGAGGTGGGGATGAGCAGTTCTTC
TRBJ2-7	TRBV10-3	.	many	CAISESRGSYEQYF	TGTGCCATCAGTGAGTCCCGGGGGTCCTACGAGCAGTACTTC
TRBJ2-5	TRBV2	TRBD1	.	CASSVRTGEETQYF	TGTGCCAGCAGTGTACGGACAGGGGAAGAGACCCAGTACTTC
TRBJ2-1	TRBV11-2	.	many	CASSLYRGAGNEQFF	TGTGCCAGCAGCTTGTACAGGGGAGCGGGTAATGAGCAGTTCTTC
TRBJ2-3	TRBV6-1	TRBD2	many	CASSDRREAQYF	TGTGCCAGCAGTGATCGGCGGGAGGCGCAGTATTTT
TRBJ2-7	TRBV20-1	.	many	CSVRGFLADSYEQYF	TGCAGTGTCAGGGGGTTTCTAGCGGATAGCTACGAGCAGTACTTC
TRBJ1-5	TRBV28	.	many	CASSLEWPGNQPQHF	TGTGCCAGCAGTTTAGAGTGGCCAGGGAATCAGCCCCAGCATTTT
TRBJ2-5	TRBV19	.	.	CANSRGLGVPETQYF	TGTGCCAATAGTAGAGGGCTCGGGGTTCCCGAGACCCAGTACTTC
TRBJ2-1	TRBV5-4	.	.	CASTRGGGRRDEQFF	TGTGCCAGCACCCGCGGTGGGGGGAGGAGGGATGAGCAGTTCTTC
TRBJ1-2	TRBV7-6	TRBD1	.	CASSQQGAYGYTF	TGTGCCAGCAGCCAACAGGGGGCTTATGGCTACACCTTC